This T cell receptor (beta chain) was recorded in a study of regulatory T cells in long-lasting Graves disease. Findings and caveats of the study: Whereas about 870 public clonotypes were shared by new patients, persistent patients shared more, at 2,500 to 3,500. TCR diversity was lower in persistent than newly diagnosed Graves' disease.

With regard to this clonotype: The antigen is unknown.

Germline trimming cut 7 bases from V and 4 bases from J; bases unmatched to any gene: 16. The CDR3 has 17 residues. Germline CDR1 and CDR2: MDHEN and SYDVKM. To make TCR beta libraries, researchers used iRepertoire HTBI primers and Arm-PCR of CDR3 regions. TCRdb re-analysed the multiplex PCR reads in MiXCR, keeping a single row per CDR3 protein. This table holds hundreds of thousands of distinct CDR3 sequences, around 20% found once. Regarding time point: persistent/refractory GD, antithyroid drugs over 5 years with positive TRAb. With RNA extracted from PBMCs as input, the TCR library was made. The receptor was isolated from a female donor with Graves disease. V is TRBV28 and J is TRBJ1-5; 7 bases are shared with TRBD1. The material was peripheral blood mononuclear cells (PBMCs), obtained when the disease was refractory, from a patient treated with antithyroid drugs. CDR3 nucleotides: TGTGCCAGCACTAAGGGGGCATATTCCCCTGAAAATCAGCCCCAGCATTTT. Amino acid sequence: CASTKGAYSPENQPQHF.